In its sample, the clone carrying this T cell receptor (beta chain) was seen many times. Its antigen is still unknown. A single record per CDR3 protein comes from TCRdb applying MiXCR to the RT-PCR reads. This sample carries fewer than 600,000 distinct CDR3 sequences, approximately 7.3% of them seen once, and the ten largest clones take about an eighth. The data belong to a study of response to subunit inactivated influenza vaccine. Study-wide results and caveats: Authors suggested each seasonal influenza vaccination recruits few new T cells.

The receptor's source is a man between 50 and 70 years old who received an inactivated influenza vaccine. The sequenced sample was PBMCs from blood, obtained less than 30 months after vaccination.

The CDR3 reads CASSPWTDNQPQHF. The CDR3 DNA sequence: TGTGCCAGCAGTCCATGGACAGACAATCAGCCCCAGCATTTT. V is TRBV6-1 and J is TRBJ1-5; D might be TRBD1 (6 bases). Germline CDR1 and CDR2: MNHNS and SASEGT. Trimming took 5 bases from V and 3 from J, leaving 11 bases between them. This CDR3 has 14 residues.